These 16 T cell receptor beta chains share one sample of origin, sequenced in a study of T cell repertoires in cytomegalovirus infection. TCRdb processed the reads anew with MiXCR; each CDR3 protein has one entry. The sample has fewer than 650,000 distinct CDR3 sequences; approximately 40% are singletons. Their specific antigens are unknown. Material: cultured PBMCs, obtained from culture after CMV antigen stimulation. Source of these receptors: a human donor in good health (CMV status not recorded). Some clones in this sample may be carry-over from other donors' samples.

The rearrangement joins TRBV5-5 to TRBJ2-2; D is unresolved. V shed 4 bases and J shed 2 bases, with 9 bases lying between them. Per germline, CDR1 SGHKS and CDR2 YYEKEE (reference sequence). The CDR3 contains 14 residues. CDR3 sequence: CASSTILNTGELFF. The CDR3 coding sequence is TGTGCCAGCAGCACCATACTTAACACCGGGGAGCTGTTTTTT. Full variable domain (missing parts from reference TRBV5-5 and TRBJ2-2): DAGVTQSPTHLIKTRGQQVTLRCSPISGHKSVSWYQQVLGQGPQFIFQYYEKEERGRGNFPDRFSARQFPNYSSELNVNALLLGDSALYLCASSTILNTGELFFGEGSRLTVL.

This chain joins TRBV20-1 and TRBJ2-1; D is unresolved. Germline assignment: CDR1 DFQATT and CDR2 SNEGSKA (reference sequence). The CDR3 contains 13 residues. The germline V and J ends were trimmed by 0 bases and 13 bases, with 16 bases remaining between them. DNA for the CDR3: TGCAGTGCTAGAGAACCCACACCTCCATATCAGTTCTTC. It specifies CSAREPTPPYQFF.

This rearrangement joins TRBV20-1 to TRBJ1-5; no clear D. The CDR3 sequence is 14 residues long. Trimming took 6 bases from V and 9 from J, leaving 21 bases between them. Germline-derived CDR1 and CDR2 are DFQATT and SNEGSKA (reference sequence). CDR3 coding DNA: TGCAGTGCCGGGGATGAGGGCCGGTACTGGCCCCAGCATTTT. It yields the protein CSAGDEGRYWPQHF.

The V and J genes are TRBV6-2 or TRBV6-3 and TRBJ2-1, with a tentative D call TRBD1 (6 bases). The CDR3 spans 15 residues. The germline V gene has CDR1 MNHEY and CDR2 SVGEGT. The germline V and J ends were trimmed by 2 bases and 6 bases, with 14 bases remaining between them. The chain's CDR3 is CASSYGQGRINEQFF. CDR3 coding DNA: TGTGCCAGCAGTTACGGTCAGGGGAGAATCAATGAGCAGTTCTTC.

This CDR3 reads CASSPFAGVPYNEQFF. CDR3 coding DNA: TGTGCCAGCTCACCCTTCGCAGGGGTCCCCTACAATGAGCAGTTCTTC. The chain carries TRBV18 and TRBJ2-1; a possible D gene is TRBD1 (6 bases). The germline gives CDR1 KGHSH, CDR2 LQKENI. The CDR3 loop spans 16 amino acids. V was shortened by 3 bases and J by 2 bases, with 14 bases between the two germline ends.

This clonotype has more than one count but fewer than ten. The chain couples TRBV5-1 to TRBJ2-5; tentatively, D is TRBD1 (6 bases). The CDR3 covers 15 residues. Germline assignment: CDR1 SGHRS and CDR2 YFSETQ. V was pared by 4 bases and J by 3 bases, with 16 bases between. The CDR3 region is CASSLTGRPEETQYF. The CDR3 region has the DNA TGCGCCAGCAGCCTAACAGGGCGACCGGAAGAGACCCAGTACTTC.

The gene calls are TRBV4-1 and TRBJ2-5, with 9 bases identical to TRBD1. The CDR3 runs 16 residues. The V gene's germline CDR1 is MGHRA and CDR2 YSYEKL. V was clipped by 4 bases and J by 1 base; unmatched bases: 7. The CDR3: CASSRNPTGGQETQYF. The DNA of the CDR3 is TGCGCCAGCAGCCGAAACCCGACAGGGGGCCAAGAGACCCAGTACTTC.

The V gene is TRBV7-6, the J gene TRBJ2-3; no definite D call. Trimming took 4 bases from V and 1 from J, leaving 15 bases between them. Germline CDR1 is SGHVS and CDR2 is FNYEAQ. The length of the CDR3 is 16 residues. The CDR3 reads CASSSPFRARTDTQYF. The CDR3 DNA reads as TGTGCCAGCAGCTCCCCTTTCCGGGCTCGCACAGATACGCAGTATTTT.

The sample holds a few counts of this clonotype. V usage is TRBV7-8 and J usage is TRBJ2-7, with TRBD1 matching 10 bases. The J segment lost 4 bases and the V segment lost 5 bases, leaving 8 bases of the junction unmatched. The CDR3 is made up of 15 amino acids. Germline V CDR1 and CDR2: SGHVS, FQNEAQ. CDR3 residues: CASSHPGQGLYEQYF. The CDR3 nucleotides read TGTGCCAGCAGCCACCCGGGACAGGGGTTATACGAGCAGTACTTC. The full variable domain, with the rest looked up from reference TRBV7-8 and TRBJ2-7, is GAGVSQSPRYKVAKRGQDVALRCDPISGHVSLFWYQQALGQGPEFLTYFQNEAQLDKSGLPSDRFFAERPEGSVSTLKIQRTQQEDSAVYLCASSHPGQGLYEQYFGPGTRLTVT.

This clonotype occurred many times. The J gene is TRBJ2-1, the V gene TRBV7-8; D gene ambiguous. Trimming cost V 2 bases and J 9 bases, with 8 bases left between them. The CDR3 runs 12 residues. Germline CDR1 SGHVS, CDR2 FQNEAQ. The CDR3, as DNA: TGTGCCAGCAGCTTATTAGCTCCTGAGCAGTTCTTC. Protein sequence: CASSLLAPEQFF.

This clonotype appeared a few times. The chain combines TRBV6-2 or TRBV6-3 with TRBJ2-1; D possibly corresponds to TRBD2 (5 bases). The CDR3 has 14 residues. V dropped 6 bases and J dropped 6 bases, with 15 bases sitting between them. The V gene's germline CDR1 is MNHEY and CDR2 SVGEGT. The CDR3 sequence is CASRHLGRPNEQFF. CDR3 coding DNA: TGTGCCAGCAGACATTTAGGGAGACCCAATGAGCAGTTCTTC.

V usage is TRBV6-6 and J usage is TRBJ2-7; no firm D call. V was trimmed by 7 bases and J by 3 bases, leaving 16 bases between them. The CDR3 runs to 14 residues. Germline V gene lookup returns CDR1 MNHNY and CDR2 SVGAGI (reference sequence). The chain's CDR3 is CASKTSQAVYEQYF. CDR3 sequence (DNA): TGTGCCAGCAAAACCAGCCAAGCTGTCTACGAGCAGTACTTC.

The J gene is TRBJ1-1, the V gene TRBV7-4, with D unresolved. Germline V lookup: CDR1 SGHVT, CDR2 SQSDAQ. This CDR3 has 14 residues. V was pared by 5 bases and J by 3 bases, with 13 bases between. CDR3 amino acids: CASSPRRVDTEAFF. The DNA of the CDR3 is TGTGCCAGCAGCCCTCGACGGGTCGACACTGAAGCTTTCTTT.

This chain joins TRBV12-3 or TRBV12-4 and TRBJ1-1, with D possibly TRBD1 on 5 matching bases. The CDR3 has 14 residues. V gave up 6 bases and J gave up 0 bases, with 11 bases separating them. The CDR3 DNA follows: TGTGCCAGCAGAGCGGGGGGGGTGAACACTGAAGCTTTCTTT. It codes for CASRAGGVNTEAFF.

This clonotype was found a few times. The CDR3 region is CASSLNGLAIVDEQFF. In nucleotides, the CDR3 is TGTGCCAGCAGCTTAAACGGACTAGCTATTGTGGATGAGCAGTTCTTC. The chain combines TRBV7-2 with TRBJ2-1; 8 bases agree with TRBD2. Germline V gene sequence: CDR1 SGHTA, CDR2 FQGNSA. V lost 2 bases and J lost 8; bases outside the gene matches: 11. This CDR3 comprises 16 residues. Full variable domain (remainder filled in from reference TRBV7-2 and TRBJ2-1): GAGVSQSPSNKVTEKGKDVELRCDPISGHTALYWYRQSLGQGLEFLIYFQGNSAPDKSGLPSDRFSAERTGGSVSTLTIQRTQQEDSAVYLCASSLNGLAIVDEQFFGPGTRLTVL.

The gene calls are TRBV7-2 and TRBJ2-6; D possibly corresponds to TRBD1 (6 bases). This CDR3 has 15 residues. V lost 5 bases and J lost 4, with 12 bases in between. CDR1 is SGHTA, CDR2 FQGNSA, per germline. CDR3 region: CASSRSGAGANVLTF. CDR3 in DNA: TGTGCCAGCAGCCGATCAGGGGCAGGGGCCAACGTCCTGACTTTC. The variable domain in full, completed from reference TRBV7-2 and TRBJ2-6, reads GAGVSQSPSNKVTEKGKDVELRCDPISGHTALYWYRQSLGQGLEFLIYFQGNSAPDKSGLPSDRFSAERTGGSVSTLTIQRTQQEDSAVYLCASSRSGAGANVLTFGAGSRLTVL.